This record looks at one T cell receptor beta chain sequence and its context. The data were taken from a study of blood T cell repertoires in COVID-19. Study information: In each case, the material was cDNA or gDNA derived from T cells, B-cell-depleted T cells, or PBMCs.

The length of the CDR3 is 16 residues. The germline gives CDR1 LGHNA, CDR2 YSLEER. V was pared by 1 base and J by 2 bases, with 15 bases between. Authors' processing steps: How many nucleated cells were present was estimated from reference gene primer amplification. Clones were sequenced by immunoSEQ multiplex PCR, and TCRdb holds only the in-frame ones, with some missing. V and J calls plus clone size are reproduced from that table; the DNA served to infer D and trimming. This repertoire shows some 30,000 clones, about nine tenths found once; its top ten account for approximately 2%. What was sequenced was peripheral blood. The chain couples TRBV4-3 to TRBJ2-7; TRBD2 is a possible D gene (5 bases). The clonotype was recovered from a man in his fifties or sixties with active or convalescent COVID-19. CDR3 residues: CASSQARSGSAYEQYF. The CDR3 coding sequence is TGCGCCAGCAGCCAAGCCCGCTCGGGGTCCGCCTACGAGCAGTACTTC.